This record concerns one TCR beta chain sequence. The sample belongs to a study of T cells in tumors after PD-1 blockade. For the study at large: Either cemiplimab 350 mg every 2 weeks or pembrolizumab 200 mg every 3 weeks was given. Daily vismodegib 150 mg continued in a subset of anti-PD-1-treated patients.

The CDR3 contains 14 residues. Trimming took 3 bases from V and 0 from J, leaving 8 bases between them. Germline V gene lookup returns CDR1 MDHEN and CDR2 SYDVKM. The data were produced by immunoSEQ multiplex PCR, yet TCRdb's version contains in-frame clones alone and is incomplete. The sample yields approximately 13,000 clones, roughly 80% seen once. The V and J genes are TRBV28 and TRBJ2-5, with D possibly being TRBD2 (5 bases). The clonotype comes from a human donor with basal cell carcinoma. Source: PBMCs, taken after anti-PD-1 treatment. Written as DNA, the CDR3 is TGTGCCAGCAGTTTTTCCGGGGACCAAGAGACCCAGTACTTC. The encoded protein is CASSFSGDQETQYF.